This T cell receptor beta chain emerged from a study of cytomegalovirus exposure and HLA in healthy donors. Study in general: In a later analysis, it was reported that the roughly 130 validation repertoires had been produced on the same platform as the 690 or so repertoires belonging to the first cohort.

Study results and limitations: In the roughly 120 validation repertoires, 94% of cluster scores exceeded 0, per a later analysis. More than 150 TCR beta chains were listed as cytomegalovirus-associated. Specificity of three CMV-associated chains for CMV antigens was verified in vitro.

The CDR3 totals 15 residues. From germline, CDR1 is MNHNS and CDR2 SASEGT. The V segment lost 4 bases and the J segment 2 bases; nucleotides outside the gene matches: 6. On this clone itself: Antigen specificity is unknown.

The data were produced by immunoSEQ multiplex PCR, yet TCRdb's version contains in-frame clones alone and is incomplete. The table has under 200,000 clones, roughly 90% seen once. Sequenced material: PBMCs. This TCR came from a woman aged 18-29 years in good health and CMV-seropositive. The J gene is TRBJ2-7, the V gene TRBV6-1, with 9 bases lining up with TRBD1. The CDR3 DNA reads TGTGCCAGCAGTGCCCCGGGACAGGGACCCTACGAGCAGTACTTC. Its protein product is CASSAPGQGPYEQYF.